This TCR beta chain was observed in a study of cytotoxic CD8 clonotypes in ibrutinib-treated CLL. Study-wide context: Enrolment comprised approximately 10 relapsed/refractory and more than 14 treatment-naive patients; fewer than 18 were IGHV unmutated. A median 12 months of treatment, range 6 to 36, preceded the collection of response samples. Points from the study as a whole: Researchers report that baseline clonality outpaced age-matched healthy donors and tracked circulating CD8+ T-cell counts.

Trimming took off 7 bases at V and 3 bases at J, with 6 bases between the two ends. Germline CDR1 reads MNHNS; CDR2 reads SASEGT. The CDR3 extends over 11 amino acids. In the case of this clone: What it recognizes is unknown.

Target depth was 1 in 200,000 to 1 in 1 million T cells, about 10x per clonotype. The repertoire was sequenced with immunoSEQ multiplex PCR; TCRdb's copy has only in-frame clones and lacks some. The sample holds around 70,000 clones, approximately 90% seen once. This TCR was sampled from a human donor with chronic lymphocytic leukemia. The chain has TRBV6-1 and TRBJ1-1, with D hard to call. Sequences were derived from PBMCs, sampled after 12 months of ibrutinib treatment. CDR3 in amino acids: CASKRDTEAFF. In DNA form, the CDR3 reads TGTGCCAGCAAACGGGACACTGAAGCTTTCTTT.